This T cell receptor beta chain was found in a study of CD8+ T cells in alopecia areata (dated by TCRdb to the late 2010s). For the study in its entirety: The treated patients took part in an open-label pilot trial in which moderate-to-severe alopecia areata was treated with oral tofacitinib at 5 to 10 mg twice daily. Patients stayed on tofacitinib for 6 to 18 months and then had 6 months of follow-up off drug so that delayed response and recurrence could be assessed. In both human patients and the C3H/HeJ mouse model, the study applied high-throughput TCRbeta sequencing to look at T cell clonal expansion in alopecia areata. Scalp tissue and sorted CD4+ and CD8+ peripheral blood T cells from patchy and totalis/universalis alopecia areata patients and from healthy controls were covered by human TCRbeta sequencing. Tofacitinib-treated patients had biopsies at baseline and at 4 and 24 weeks of treatment, with a later scalp biopsy in several patients. Scalp clonality was compared among normal scalp (n=4), patchy alopecia areata scalp (n=8), and alopecia totalis/universalis scalp (n=8). RNA was obtained with the PAXgene miRNA kit for fixed scalp, the miRNeasy kit for PBMCs, and the RNeasy kit for mouse skin. immunoSEQ multiplex PCR using 35 Vbeta forward primers and 13 Jbeta reverse primers was used to amplify TCRbeta CDR3 regions. Summary of the overall study and its limitations: Compared with normal scalp, lesional scalp, particularly in alopecia totalis/universalis, had higher clonality and more expanded CD8+ clones, which suggests antigenic drive. Unlike mouse skin, which is dominated by gammadelta T cells, normal human skin has resident alphabeta T cells that are also sequenced, and this complicates analysis of the scalp TCR repertoire. Compared with mice, TCR sequences shared between patients were less clear, possibly partly because of HLA diversity across the patient population.

A remark on this clone: The specificity of this receptor is unknown. Within one base of it there is no much larger clone, and no base qualities were kept.

Libraries were constructed by the immunoSEQ multiplex PCR assay. RNA was extracted from all samples and reverse transcribed into cDNA, which served as template for TCR sequencing. SuperScript III was used to make first-strand cDNA, primed with a 2:1 mix of oligo-dT and random hexamers. A synthetic immune receptor repertoire was used to assess amplification bias, and residual bias was removed computationally. Regarding the original processing steps: Raw reads were preprocessed to remove errors, and CDR3 was defined by IMGT conventions from the conserved cysteine to phenylalanine. To get clonality, Shannon entropy was normalized by log2 of the number of productive unique TCRs and the result was subtracted from 1. Scalp TCRbeta sequences were cross-referenced with sorted blood CD4 and CD8 repertoires so that the CD4 or CD8 identity of scalp clones could be inferred. Here the immuneACCESS table is served through TCRdb, limited to in-frame sequences with V and J called. Missing clones are a known gap in these copies; in checked studies unresolved V genes cover under half, and the rest lacks a known reason. The D gene and trimming were derived from the DNA, and the V and J assignments and clone size from that table. The sample table shows roughly 59,000 clones, and about half are seen once. The ten largest account for 17% of the sample.

The CDR3 runs 12 residues from the cysteine to the phenylalanine. Left in the record is the CDR3 DNA by itself, 36 bases read in frame from the first base. Trimming takes 6 bases off V and 8 bases off J; junction bases not matched to a gene: 4. As encoded in the germline V gene (reference sequence), CDR1 is SEHNR while CDR2 is FQNEAQ. The time point label here, explained by the study, means: baseline before oral tofacitinib. Lesional scalp punch biopsies and peripheral blood were obtained from alopecia areata patients. PBMCs were isolated by density centrifugation and stained for CD3, CD4 and CD8, and CD4+ and CD8+ T cells were sorted on a FACSAria.

Sample: CD8+ T cells sorted from blood, taken at week 0. The sequence was obtained from a human donor with alopecia areata. The chain is assembled from TRBV7-9 and TRBJ2-4; 7 bases in the junction line up with TRBD1. The encoded CDR3 is CASSSGGHIQYF. The nucleotides read TGTGCCAGCAGTTCAGGGGGTCACATTCAGTACTTC.